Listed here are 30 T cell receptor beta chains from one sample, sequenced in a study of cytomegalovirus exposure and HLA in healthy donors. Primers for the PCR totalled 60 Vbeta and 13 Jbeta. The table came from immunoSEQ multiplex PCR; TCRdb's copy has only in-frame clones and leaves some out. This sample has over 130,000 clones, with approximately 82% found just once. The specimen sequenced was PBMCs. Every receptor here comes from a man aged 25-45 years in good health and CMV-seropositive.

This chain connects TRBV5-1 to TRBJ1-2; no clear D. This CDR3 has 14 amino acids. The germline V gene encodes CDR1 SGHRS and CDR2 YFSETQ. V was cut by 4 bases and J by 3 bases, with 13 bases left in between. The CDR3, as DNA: TGCGCCAGCAGCCAGGACTGGCCGGACTATGGCTACACCTTC. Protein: CASSQDWPDYGYTF.

The CDR3 DNA reads TGCGCCAGCAGCCTCGGACTAGCGGGAGATTCGGATACGCAGTATTTT. It is translated as CASSLGLAGDSDTQYF. The genes are TRBV5-1 and TRBJ2-3; 13 bases agree with TRBD2. Germline V gene lookup returns CDR1 SGHRS and CDR2 YFSETQ. CDR3 length: 16 amino acids. Trimming removed 4 bases from V and 6 bases from J; junction bases left unmatched: 8. Supplemented by reference TRBV5-1 and TRBJ2-3, the full variable domain reads KAGVTQTPRYLIKTRGQQVTLSCSPISGHRSVSWYQQTPGQGLQFLFEYFSETQRNKGNFPGRFSGRQFSNSRSEMNVSTLELGDSALYLCASSLGLAGDSDTQYFGPGTRLTVL.

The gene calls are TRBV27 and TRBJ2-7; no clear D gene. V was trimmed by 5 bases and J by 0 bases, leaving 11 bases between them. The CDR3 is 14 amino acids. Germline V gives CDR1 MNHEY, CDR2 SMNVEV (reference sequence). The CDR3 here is CASSPDFASYEQYF. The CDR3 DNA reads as TGTGCCAGCAGTCCCGACTTCGCCTCCTACGAGCAGTACTTC.

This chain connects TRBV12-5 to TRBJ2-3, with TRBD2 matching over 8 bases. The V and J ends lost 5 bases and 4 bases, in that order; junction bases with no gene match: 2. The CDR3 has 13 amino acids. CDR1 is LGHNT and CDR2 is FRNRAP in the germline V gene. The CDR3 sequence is CASGSGRPDTQYF. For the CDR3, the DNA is TGTGCTAGTGGTAGCGGGAGACCAGATACGCAGTATTTT.

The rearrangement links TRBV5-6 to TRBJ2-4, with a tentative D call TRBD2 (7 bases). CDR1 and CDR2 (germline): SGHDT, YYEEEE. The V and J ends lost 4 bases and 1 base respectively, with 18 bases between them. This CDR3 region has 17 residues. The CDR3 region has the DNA TGTGCCAGCAGCCCCCTCGGGGAGGGGGACGCCAAAAACATTCAGTACTTC. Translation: CASSPLGEGDAKNIQYF.

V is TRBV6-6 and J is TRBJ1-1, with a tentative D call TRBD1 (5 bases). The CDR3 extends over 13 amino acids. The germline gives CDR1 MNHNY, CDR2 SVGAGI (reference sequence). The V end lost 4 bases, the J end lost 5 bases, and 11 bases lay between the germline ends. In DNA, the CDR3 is TGTGCCAGCAGTTTAGAACGGGGGACTGAAGCTTTCTTT. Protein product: CASSLERGTEAFF.

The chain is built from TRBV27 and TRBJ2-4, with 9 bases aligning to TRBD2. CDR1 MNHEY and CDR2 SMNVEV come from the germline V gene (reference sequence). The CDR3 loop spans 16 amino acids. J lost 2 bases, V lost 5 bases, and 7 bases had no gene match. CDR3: CASSPWTSESKNIQYF. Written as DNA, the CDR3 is TGTGCCAGCAGTCCCTGGACTAGCGAGTCCAAAAACATTCAGTACTTC.

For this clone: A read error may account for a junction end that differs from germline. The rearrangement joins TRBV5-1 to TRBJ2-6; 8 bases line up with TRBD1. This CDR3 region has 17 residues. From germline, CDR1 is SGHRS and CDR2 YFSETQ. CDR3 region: CASSPRGPSSGASVLTF. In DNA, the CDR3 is TGCGCCAGCAGCCCCAGGGGGCCCAGCTCTGGGGCCAGCGTCCTGACTTTC. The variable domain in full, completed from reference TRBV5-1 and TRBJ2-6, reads KAGVTQTPRYLIKTRGQQVTLSCSPISGHRSVSWYQQTPGQGLQFLFEYFSETQRNKGNFPGRFSGRQFSNSRSEMNVSTLELGDSALYLCASSPRGPSSGASVLTFGAGSRLTVL.

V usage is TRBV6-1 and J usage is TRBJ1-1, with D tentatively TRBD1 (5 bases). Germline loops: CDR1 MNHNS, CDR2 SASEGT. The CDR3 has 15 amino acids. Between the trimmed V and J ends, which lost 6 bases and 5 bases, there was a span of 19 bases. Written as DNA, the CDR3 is TGTGCCAGCAGAAAGCAAGCAGGGAGGGAGACTGAAGCTTTCTTT. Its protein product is CASRKQAGRETEAFF.

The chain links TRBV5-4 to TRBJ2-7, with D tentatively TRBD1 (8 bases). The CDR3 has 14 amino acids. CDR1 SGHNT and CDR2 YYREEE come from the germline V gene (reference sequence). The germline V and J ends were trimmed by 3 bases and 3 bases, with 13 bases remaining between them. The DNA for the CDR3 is TGTGCCAGCAGCTACAGGGGGGGAGGCTACGAGCAGTACTTC. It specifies CASSYRGGGYEQYF.

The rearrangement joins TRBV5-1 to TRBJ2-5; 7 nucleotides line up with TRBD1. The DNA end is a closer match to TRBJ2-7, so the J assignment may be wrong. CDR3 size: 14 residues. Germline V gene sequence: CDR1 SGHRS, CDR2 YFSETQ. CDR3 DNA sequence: TGCGCCAGCAGCGATGGGGCCAGGGGGTCCGAGCAGTACTTC. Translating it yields CASSDGARGSEQYF.

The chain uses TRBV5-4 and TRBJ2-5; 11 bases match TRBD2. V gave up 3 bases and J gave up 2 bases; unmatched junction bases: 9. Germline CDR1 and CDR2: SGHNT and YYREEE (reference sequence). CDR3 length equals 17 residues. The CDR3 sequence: CASSSLAGGPPQETQYF. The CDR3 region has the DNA TGTGCCAGCAGCTCATTAGCGGGAGGGCCTCCACAAGAGACCCAGTACTTC.

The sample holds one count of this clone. The CDR3 DNA sequence: TGCGCCAGCAGCCAAGATCGGGGACTAGCGGGTTACGAGCAGTACTTC. Its translation: CASSQDRGLAGYEQYF. This sequence joins TRBV4-1 and TRBJ2-7; 12 bases align to TRBD2. The CDR3 sequence is 16 residues long. CDR1 and CDR2 from the germline V gene are MGHRA and YSYEKL. With 0 bases clipped from V and 4 bases from J, the junction kept 4 bases outside the gene matches.

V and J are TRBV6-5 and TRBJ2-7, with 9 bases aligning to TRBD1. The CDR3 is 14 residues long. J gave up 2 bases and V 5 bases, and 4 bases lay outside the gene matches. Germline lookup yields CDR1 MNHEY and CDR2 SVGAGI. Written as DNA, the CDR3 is TGTGCCAGCAGTCCCGGGACAGGGCCCTACGAGCAGTACTTC. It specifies CASSPGTGPYEQYF.

In DNA form, the CDR3 reads TGTGCCAGGACCCACTTCAGGGAAACTAATGAAAAACTGTTTTTT. Translation: CARTHFRETNEKLFF. The chain joins TRBV19 to TRBJ1-4; D might be TRBD1 (5 bases). The ends were cut back, 9 bases at V and 1 base at J, with 15 bases in the middle. The CDR3 runs to 15 residues. Germline V gene sequence: CDR1 LNHDA, CDR2 SQIVND (reference sequence).

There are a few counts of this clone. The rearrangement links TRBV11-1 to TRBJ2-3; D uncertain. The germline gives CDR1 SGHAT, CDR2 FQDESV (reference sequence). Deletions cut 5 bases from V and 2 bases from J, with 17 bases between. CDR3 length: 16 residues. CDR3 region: CASSQGAPINTDTQYF. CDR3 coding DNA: TGTGCCAGCAGCCAAGGAGCTCCAATCAACACAGATACGCAGTATTTT.

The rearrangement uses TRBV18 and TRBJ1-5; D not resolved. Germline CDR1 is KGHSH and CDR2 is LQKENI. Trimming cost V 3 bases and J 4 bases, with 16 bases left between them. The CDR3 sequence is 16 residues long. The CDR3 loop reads CASSPEIQAGNQPQHF. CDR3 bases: TGTGCCAGCTCACCTGAGATTCAGGCCGGTAATCAGCCCCAGCATTTT.

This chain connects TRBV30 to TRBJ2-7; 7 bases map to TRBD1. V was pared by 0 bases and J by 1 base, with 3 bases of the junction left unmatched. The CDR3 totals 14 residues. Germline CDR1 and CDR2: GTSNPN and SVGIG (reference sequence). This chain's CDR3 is CAWSVGDRSYEQYF. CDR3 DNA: TGTGCCTGGAGTGTCGGGGACAGATCCTACGAGCAGTACTTC.

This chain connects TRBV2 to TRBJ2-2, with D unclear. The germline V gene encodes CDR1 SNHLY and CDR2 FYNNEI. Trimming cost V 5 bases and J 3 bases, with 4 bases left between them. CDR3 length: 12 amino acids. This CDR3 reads CASSLDTGELFF. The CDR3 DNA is TGTGCCAGCAGTCTAGACACCGGGGAGCTGTTTTTT. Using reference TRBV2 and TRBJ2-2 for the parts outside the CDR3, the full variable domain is EPEVTQTPSHQVTQMGQEVILRCVPISNHLYFYWYRQILGQKVEFLVSFYNNEISEKSEIFDDQFSVERPDGSNFTLKIRSTKLEDSAMYFCASSLDTGELFFGEGSRLTVL.

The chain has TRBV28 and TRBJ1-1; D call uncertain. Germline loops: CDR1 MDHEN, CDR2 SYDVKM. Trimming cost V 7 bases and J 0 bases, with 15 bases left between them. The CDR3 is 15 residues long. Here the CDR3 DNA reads TGTGCCAGCACCCTAGGGTGGAGGATGAACACTGAAGCTTTCTTT. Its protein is CASTLGWRMNTEAFF.

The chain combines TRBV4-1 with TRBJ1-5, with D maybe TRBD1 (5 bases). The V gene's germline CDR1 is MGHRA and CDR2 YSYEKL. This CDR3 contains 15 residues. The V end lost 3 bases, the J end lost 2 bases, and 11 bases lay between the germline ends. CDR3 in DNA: TGCGCCAGCAGCCAGGGGGGAGACGGCAATCAGCCCCAGCATTTT. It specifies CASSQGGDGNQPQHF.

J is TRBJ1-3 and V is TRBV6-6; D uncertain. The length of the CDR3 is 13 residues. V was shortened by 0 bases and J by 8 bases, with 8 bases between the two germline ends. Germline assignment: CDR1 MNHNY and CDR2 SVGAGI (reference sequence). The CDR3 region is CASSYSPHDTIYF. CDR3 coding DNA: TGTGCCAGCAGTTACTCCCCCCATGACACCATATATTTT.

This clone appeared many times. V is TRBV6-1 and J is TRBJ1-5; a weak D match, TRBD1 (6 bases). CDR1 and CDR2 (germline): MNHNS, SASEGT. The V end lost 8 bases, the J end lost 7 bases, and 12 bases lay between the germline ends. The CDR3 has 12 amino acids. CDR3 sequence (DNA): TGTGCCAGCGCAGGGGACCGGCAGCCCCAGCATTTT. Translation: CASAGDRQPQHF.

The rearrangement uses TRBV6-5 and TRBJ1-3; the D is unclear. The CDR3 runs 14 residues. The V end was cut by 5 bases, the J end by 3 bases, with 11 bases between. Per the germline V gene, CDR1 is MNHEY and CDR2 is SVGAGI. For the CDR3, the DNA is TGTGCCAGCAGTGAGAAAGTTTTTGGAAACACCATATATTTT. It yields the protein CASSEKVFGNTIYF.

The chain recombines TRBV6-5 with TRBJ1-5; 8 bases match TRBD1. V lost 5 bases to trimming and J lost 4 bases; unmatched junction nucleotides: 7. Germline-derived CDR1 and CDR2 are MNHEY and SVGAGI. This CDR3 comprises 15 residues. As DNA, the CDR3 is TGTGCCAGCAGTCCCTGGACAGGGCTAAATCAGCCCCAGCATTTT. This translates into CASSPWTGLNQPQHF.

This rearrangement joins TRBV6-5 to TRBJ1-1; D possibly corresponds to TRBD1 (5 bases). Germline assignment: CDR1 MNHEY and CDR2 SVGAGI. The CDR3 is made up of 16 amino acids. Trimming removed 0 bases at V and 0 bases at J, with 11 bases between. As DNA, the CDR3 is TGTGCCAGCAGTTACTCCCTCAGGGTAATGAACACTGAAGCTTTCTTT. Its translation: CASSYSLRVMNTEAFF.

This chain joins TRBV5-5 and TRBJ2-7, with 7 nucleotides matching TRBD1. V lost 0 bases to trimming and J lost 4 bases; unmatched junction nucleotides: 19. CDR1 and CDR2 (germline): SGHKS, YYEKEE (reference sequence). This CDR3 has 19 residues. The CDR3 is CASSLEKFFYDRVGYEQYF. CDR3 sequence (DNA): TGTGCCAGCAGCTTGGAAAAGTTTTTCTATGACAGGGTAGGTTACGAGCAGTACTTC.

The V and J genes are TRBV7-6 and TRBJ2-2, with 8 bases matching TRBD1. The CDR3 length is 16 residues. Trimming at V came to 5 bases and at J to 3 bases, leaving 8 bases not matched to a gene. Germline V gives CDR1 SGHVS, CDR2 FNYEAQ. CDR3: CASSPTGQGDTGELFF. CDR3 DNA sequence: TGTGCCAGCAGCCCTACAGGACAGGGAGACACCGGGGAGCTGTTTTTT.

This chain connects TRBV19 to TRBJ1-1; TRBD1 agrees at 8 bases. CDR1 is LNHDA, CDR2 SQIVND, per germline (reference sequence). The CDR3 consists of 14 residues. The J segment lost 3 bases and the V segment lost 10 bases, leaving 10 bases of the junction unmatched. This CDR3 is CATSSGQGYTEAFF. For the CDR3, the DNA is TGTGCCACCAGCTCCGGACAGGGCTACACTGAAGCTTTCTTT.

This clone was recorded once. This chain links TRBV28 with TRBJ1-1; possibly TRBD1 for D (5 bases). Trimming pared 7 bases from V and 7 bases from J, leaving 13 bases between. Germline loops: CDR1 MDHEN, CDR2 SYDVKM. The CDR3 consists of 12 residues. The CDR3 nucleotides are TGTGCCAGCATCATTAGGGGTAGTGAAGCTTTCTTT. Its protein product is CASIIRGSEAFF.